Below are 18 T cell receptor beta chains sequenced from a single sample in a study of shared clonotypes between healthy human individuals (dated by TCRdb to 2019 to 2021). Library preparation used the immunoSEQ multiplex PCR assay. TCRdb took this table from immuneACCESS and kept in-frame rearrangements with V and J called. Such tables lack part of the clones; where checked against another copy, unresolved V genes explain under half of the gap, and the rest is unexplained. Counted in this sample were fewer than 550,000 clones; 60% to 80% of them appeared once. The ten largest make up around an eighth of the sample. The sequenced sample was PBMCs. These TCRs come from a woman between 35 and 50 years old in good health. Some clones in this sample may be carry-over from other donors' samples.

The V and J genes are TRBV14 and TRBJ1-2; no firm D call. The CDR3 extends over 11 amino acids. From germline, CDR1 is SGHDN and CDR2 FVKESK. The ends were cut back, 1 base at V and 11 bases at J, with 8 bases in the middle. CDR3 sequence (DNA): TGTGCCAGCAGCCAAGGAGTCGTTTACACCTTC. This sequence encodes CASSQGVVYTF.

The rearrangement links TRBV18 to TRBJ2-5, with 11 bases fitting TRBD2. Germline V gene data show CDR1 as KGHSH and CDR2 as LQKENI. This CDR3 is built from 18 residues. V trimming: 2 bases; J trimming: 2 bases; junction bases outside the gene matches: 10. CDR3 loop: CASSPTTPGLAAQETQYF. The CDR3 nucleotides are TGTGCCAGCTCACCAACTACTCCGGGACTAGCGGCTCAAGAGACCCAGTACTTC.

The chain combines TRBV28 with TRBJ1-1, with 8 bases that match TRBD1. The length of the CDR3 is 14 residues. The germline V gene has CDR1 MDHEN and CDR2 SYDVKM. Trimming cost V 5 bases and J 5 bases; bases outside gene matches: 7. CDR3 residues: CASSPGQGWTEAFF. The CDR3 DNA reads as TGTGCCAGCAGTCCAGGACAGGGCTGGACTGAAGCTTTCTTT.

The rearrangement uses TRBV7-2 and TRBJ1-5; TRBD1 matches at 8 bases. The germline V gene has CDR1 SGHTA and CDR2 FQGNSA. This CDR3 has 15 amino acids. V lost 3 bases to trimming and J lost 6 bases; unmatched junction nucleotides: 7. CDR3 bases: TGTGCCAGCAGCTTTTCAGGGGGCGGTGGTCAGCCCCAGCATTTT. This translates into CASSFSGGGGQPQHF. The whole variable domain, filled in from reference TRBV7-2 and TRBJ1-5, reads GAGVSQSPSNKVTEKGKDVELRCDPISGHTALYWYRQSLGQGLEFLIYFQGNSAPDKSGLPSDRFSAERTGGSVSTLTIQRTQQEDSAVYLCASSFSGGGGQPQHFGDGTRLSIL.

This clone came up many times. CDR3 loop: CASSPDRRYNQPQHF. Written as DNA, the CDR3 is TGTGCCAGCAGCCCCGACAGGAGGTACAATCAGCCCCAGCATTTT. The chain employs TRBV6-5 and TRBJ1-5; perhaps TRBD1 as D (6 bases). CDR1 MNHEY and CDR2 SVGAGI come from the germline V gene. The CDR3 is made up of 15 amino acids. V gave up 6 bases and J gave up 3 bases, with 15 bases separating them.

J is TRBJ1-1 and V is TRBV6-6; D call uncertain. The CDR3 covers 12 residues. In germline, CDR1 is MNHNY, CDR2 SVGAGI (reference sequence). With 3 bases removed from V and 6 bases from J, the gap between germline ends came to 8 bases. The CDR3 DNA reads as TGTGCCAGCAGTTATGGTTTCTCTGAAGCTTTCTTT. It yields the protein CASSYGFSEAFF.

On this clone itself: This may come from a read error, since a much larger clone is one base off. Other nucleotide sequences from this sample produce the same CDR3. The chain employs TRBV9 and TRBJ1-1; 7 bases agree with TRBD1. The CDR3 runs to 13 residues. Germline loops: CDR1 SGDLS, CDR2 YYNGEE. The CDR3 region has the DNA TGTGCCAGCAGCCAACAGGGGTACACTGAAGCTTTCTTC. It is translated as CASSQQGYTEAFF.

The V call is TRBV7-2, the J call TRBJ2-2; D possibly corresponds to TRBD2 (5 bases). The CDR3 totals 14 residues. In germline, CDR1 is SGHTA, CDR2 FQGNSA. V was shortened by 0 bases and J by 4 bases, with 6 bases between the two germline ends. The CDR3 bases are TGTGCCAGCAGCTTAGCTCGGGGCACCGGGGAGCTGTTTTTT. Translated, it gives CASSLARGTGELFF.

This clone has just a few counts. V gene TRBV19 combines with J gene TRBJ1-5; D is unclear. This CDR3 region has 14 residues. The V gene's germline CDR1 is LNHDA and CDR2 SQIVND (reference sequence). Trimming shortened V by 5 bases and J by 2 bases, and 10 bases separated the two germline ends. CDR3 region: CASSWGSGNQPQHF. For the CDR3, the DNA is TGTGCCAGTAGTTGGGGTTCGGGCAATCAGCCCCAGCATTTT.

V and J are TRBV15 and TRBJ2-1; 10 nucleotides align to TRBD2. Germline V gene sequence: CDR1 LNHNV, CDR2 YYDKDF (reference sequence). Losses at the gene ends were 0 bases for V and 5 bases for J; bases not matched to a gene: 7. There are 17 residues in the CDR3. DNA of the CDR3: TGTGCCACCAGCAGAGAGATGACCCTAGCGGGAGACAATGAGCAGTTCTTC. Its translation is CATSREMTLAGDNEQFF.

The rearrangement joins TRBV7-2 to TRBJ1-1; no firm D call. Germline values: CDR1 SGHTA, CDR2 FQGNSA. V was pared by 8 bases and J by 0 bases, with 22 bases between. The CDR3 totals 17 residues. In DNA, the CDR3 is TGTGCCAGCCTAGGTGTCGGTTATTGGAGGATGAACACTGAAGCTTTCTTT. It codes for CASLGVGYWRMNTEAFF.

The chain carries TRBV6-4 and TRBJ2-7; D might be TRBD2 (6 bases). CDR1 and CDR2 (germline): MRHNA, SNTAGT. V gave up 1 base and J gave up 0 bases, with 16 bases separating them. The CDR3 is 17 amino acids. CDR3 bases: TGTGCCAGCAGTGACTGGAGGGGCAGGCCTCTCTCCTACGAGCAGTACTTC. Amino acid sequence: CASSDWRGRPLSYEQYF.

The rearrangement joins TRBV28 to TRBJ2-3, with 8 bases lining up with TRBD2. CDR1 is MDHEN, CDR2 SYDVKM, per germline. The CDR3 totals 15 residues. The junction had 2 bases not matched to a gene; V was cut back by 3 bases and J by 0 bases. As DNA, the CDR3 is TGTGCCAGCAGTTTTGCGGGAGGAAGCACAGATACGCAGTATTTT. Protein sequence: CASSFAGGSTDTQYF.

This clone appeared many times. The CDR3, as DNA: TGTGCCAGCAGTGCAGCGGGAGAGGCTGTAGATACGCAGTATTTT. This gives the protein CASSAAGEAVDTQYF. This chain joins TRBV6-4 and TRBJ2-3; 8 bases align to TRBD2. V shed 4 bases and J 5 bases; nucleotides not matched to a gene: 8. The CDR3 is made up of 15 amino acids. Looked up from germline, CDR1 is MRHNA and CDR2 is SNTAGT.

The chain couples TRBV19 to TRBJ2-7; 8 nucleotides match TRBD1. The CDR3 runs to 14 residues. V was pared by 3 bases and J by 5 bases, with 6 bases of the junction left unmatched. Germline CDR1 is LNHDA and CDR2 is SQIVND (reference sequence). CDR3 nucleotides: TGTGCCAGTAGTATGGGGGACAGGTTCCACGAGCAGTACTTC. Encoded protein: CASSMGDRFHEQYF. Supplemented by reference TRBV19 and TRBJ2-7, the full variable domain reads DGGITQSPKYLFRKEGQNVTLSCEQNLNHDAMYWYRQDPGQGLRLIYYSQIVNDFQKGDIAEGYSVSREKKESFPLTVTSAQKNPTAFYLCASSMGDRFHEQYFGPGTRLTVT.

The chain has TRBV9 and TRBJ2-7; D is ambiguous. The CDR3 totals 16 residues. Trimming took off 3 bases at V and 2 bases at J, with 18 bases between the two ends. The germline V gene encodes CDR1 SGDLS and CDR2 YYNGEE. For the CDR3, the DNA is TGTGCCAGCAGCGATTCACACTTCCAAGGAACCTACGAGCAGTACTTC. The encoded protein is CASSDSHFQGTYEQYF.

V gene TRBV11-2 combines with J gene TRBJ1-3; D ambiguous. V lost 5 bases and J 0 bases, leaving 14 bases between the germline ends. The CDR3 sequence is 16 residues long. The V gene's germline CDR1 is SGHAT and CDR2 FQNNGV. The DNA of the CDR3 is TGTGCCAGCAGCCCCGCGGCACAACCCTCTGGAAACACCATATATTTT. Amino acids: CASSPAAQPSGNTIYF.

The chain has TRBV6-1 and TRBJ1-1; 7 nucleotides match TRBD1. The CDR3 totals 18 residues. The germline V gene has CDR1 MNHNS and CDR2 SASEGT. The V segment lost 0 bases and the J segment 1 base; nucleotides outside the gene matches: 11. CDR3 residues: CASSEAFYLTGRNTEAFF. The CDR3 nucleotides read TGTGCCAGCAGTGAAGCCTTTTACCTGACAGGGAGGAACACTGAAGCTTTCTTT.